These 22 T cell receptor beta chains were sequenced from one sample in a study of CD8+CD57+ T cells in acquired aplastic anemia. Only patients with CD8+CD57+ cell expansion on flow cytometry were chosen for sequencing. It was genomic DNA that served as the template for profiling TCR beta VDJ and CDR3. A single record per CDR3 protein comes from TCRdb applying MiXCR to the reads. The repertoire holds 150,000 or so distinct CDR3 sequences, with around 48% as singletons. Sequences were obtained from sorted CD4+, CD8+, or CD8+CD57+ T cells (not recorded which) from PBMCs. Source of these receptors: a human donor with aplastic anemia.

This clonotype was counted a single time. V gene TRBV19 combines with J gene TRBJ1-2; tentative D call: TRBD1 (6 bases). Trimming left V 1 base short and J 7 bases short, with 13 bases between. From germline, CDR1 is LNHDA and CDR2 SQIVND (reference sequence). This CDR3 is built from 14 residues. The CDR3 loop reads CASSIGSGAAGYTF. DNA for the CDR3: TGTGCCAGTAGTATAGGGTCAGGGGCTGCTGGCTACACCTTC. Full variable domain (remainder filled in from reference TRBV19 and TRBJ1-2): DGGITQSPKYLFRKEGQNVTLSCEQNLNHDAMYWYRQDPGQGLRLIYYSQIVNDFQKGDIAEGYSVSREKKESFPLTVTSAQKNPTAFYLCASSIGSGAAGYTFGSGTRLTVV.

This clonotype was found many times. The junction does not match germline at one end; this may be a read error. The chain links TRBV14 to TRBJ1-1; D remains unclear. There are 13 residues in the CDR3. In germline, CDR1 is SGHDN, CDR2 FVKESK. The CDR3 region is CASSPTLNTGAFF. DNA for the CDR3: TGTGCCAGCAGTCCTACACTCAACACTGGAGCTTTCTTT.

The chain uses TRBV10-3 and TRBJ2-7; tentatively, D is TRBD1 (5 bases). This CDR3 spans 13 amino acids. In germline, CDR1 is ENHRY, CDR2 SYGVKD. Here the CDR3 DNA reads TGTGCTAGAGATGGAGACAGCCAGTACGAGCAGTACTTC. This codes for CARDGDSQYEQYF.

This clonotype came up many times. The chain has TRBV5-1 and TRBJ2-7, with D perhaps given as TRBD1 or TRBD2 (7 bases each). The V end lost 4 bases, the J end lost 4 bases, and 12 bases lay between the germline ends. The CDR3 covers 13 residues. CDR1 SGHRS and CDR2 YFSETQ come from the germline V gene. The DNA of the CDR3 is TGCGCCAGCAGCATCCAGGGGGGGTACGAGCAGTACTTC. Translated, it gives CASSIQGGYEQYF.

CDR3 residues: CSVAAGRDEQFF. As DNA, the CDR3 is TGCAGCGTCGCGGCGGGACGGGATGAGCAGTTCTTC. The V gene is TRBV29-1, the J gene TRBJ2-1; possible D gene TRBD2, 6 bases. The germline V and J ends were trimmed by 6 bases and 8 bases, with 14 bases remaining between them. The CDR3 sequence is 12 residues long. Germline V CDR1 and CDR2: SQVTM, ANQGSEA.

The chain employs TRBV24-1 and TRBJ2-5, with 10 bases identical to TRBD1. The J segment lost 11 bases and the V segment lost 4 bases, leaving 9 bases of the junction unmatched. This CDR3 is 14 amino acids long. Germline V gene sequence: CDR1 KGHDR, CDR2 SFDVKD. CDR3 in amino acids: CATSDPDRGKEQYF. The CDR3 DNA is TGTGCCACCAGTGACCCGGACAGGGGGAAGGAGCAGTACTTC.

This clonotype was observed a few times. The chain joins TRBV20-1 to TRBJ2-5; D gene unclear. In germline, CDR1 is DFQATT, CDR2 SNEGSKA (reference sequence). The V and J ends lost 0 bases and 5 bases respectively, with 4 bases between them. There are 11 residues in the CDR3. CDR3 amino acids: CSARDKETQYF. The CDR3 DNA reads TGCAGTGCTAGAGATAAGGAGACCCAGTACTTC.

On this clonotype itself: One junction end disagrees with the germline gene, perhaps due to a read error. V usage is TRBV10-3 and J usage is TRBJ2-4; TRBD2 might be the D (6 bases). The CDR3 totals 17 residues. In germline, CDR1 is ENHRY, CDR2 SYGVKD. CDR3: CASSYLASGPAKNIQYF. The CDR3 DNA follows: TGTGCCAGCAGTTACCTCGCCAGCGGGCCAGCCAAAAACATTCAGTACTTC.

This clonotype was seen repeatedly, ten times or more. The rearrangement joins TRBV6-1 to TRBJ2-3, with TRBD2 matching over 12 bases. The V gene end was trimmed by 5 bases and the J gene end by 5 bases; junction bases not matched to a gene: 5. CDR3 length equals 15 residues. The germline gives CDR1 MNHNS, CDR2 SASEGT. The CDR3 DNA follows: TGTGCCAGCAGTAGACTAGCGGGAGCCGGAGATACGCAGTATTTT. Its translation is CASSRLAGAGDTQYF.

In nucleotides, the CDR3 is TGTGCCAGCACGGGTCTAGGCAGGAGTGACATTCAGTACTTC. Translation gives CASTGLGRSDIQYF. This chain uses TRBV2 with TRBJ2-4; D is ambiguous. Looked up from germline, CDR1 is SNHLY and CDR2 is FYNNEI. This CDR3 is 14 amino acids long. The ends were cut back, 7 bases at V and 8 bases at J, with 18 bases in the middle.

Comment on this clonotype: At one of its ends the junction is not consistent with the germline gene, which may arise from a read error. The chain joins TRBV7-9 to TRBJ2-7; D possibly uses TRBD1 or TRBD2 (5 bases each). The CDR3 is 10 amino acids. Germline lookup yields CDR1 SEHNR and CDR2 FQNEAQ (reference sequence). The CDR3, as DNA: TGTGCCAGCAGACCCGGGACGCCAAACTTC. Its translation: CASRPGTPNF. Looking up the rest from reference TRBV7-9 and TRBJ2-7 gives the full variable domain: DTGVSQNPRHKITKRGQNVTFRCDPISEHNRLYWYRQTLGQGPEFLTYFQNEAQLEKSRLLSDRFSAERPKGSFSTLEIQRTEQGDSAMYLCASRPGTPNFGPGTRLTVT.

A remark on this clonotype: No conserved phenylalanine or tryptophan is present at the end of the CDR3, so a read error is the likely explanation. No DNA is shown, since the ends of the CDR3 on it are uncertain; the CDR3 is the one TCRdb lists. The rearrangement links TRBV24-1 to TRBJ2-6. The germline V gene encodes CDR1 KGHDR and CDR2 SFDVKD. A total of 9 residues make up the CDR3, ends included. CDR3 region: CATSDLKTS.

This clonotype was seen many times. V usage is TRBV5-5 and J usage is TRBJ2-3; D is possibly TRBD2 (6 bases). This CDR3 contains 15 residues. The V end was cut by 0 bases, the J end by 2 bases, with 10 bases between. Germline V CDR1 and CDR2: SGHKS, YYEKEE (reference sequence). The CDR3 loop reads CASSLDSGITDTQYF. The DNA of the CDR3 is TGTGCCAGCAGCTTGGATAGCGGAATCACAGATACGCAGTATTTT.

This sequence joins TRBV10-3 and TRBJ2-5; D remains ambiguous. The V end lost 5 bases, the J end lost 3 bases, and 16 bases lay between the germline ends. The CDR3 totals 15 residues. Germline assignment: CDR1 ENHRY and CDR2 SYGVKD. For the CDR3, the DNA is TGTGCCATCAGTCCAGGACCAAACACTGAAGAGACCCAGTACTTC. This gives the protein CAISPGPNTEETQYF.

The genes are TRBV5-6 and TRBJ2-7; D is unresolved. V shed 1 base and J shed 0 bases, with 11 bases lying between them. Germline CDR1 SGHDT, CDR2 YYEEEE. The CDR3 is 15 amino acids. CDR3 sequence reads: CASSLSGLLSYEQYF. The CDR3 bases are TGTGCCAGCAGCTTGTCCGGCCTACTCTCCTACGAGCAGTACTTC. The entire variable domain, with the rest obtained from reference TRBV5-6 and TRBJ2-7, is as follows: DAGVTQSPTHLIKTRGQQVTLRCSPKSGHDTVSWYQQALGQGPQFIFQYYEEEERQRGNFPDRFSGHQFPNYSSELNVNALLLGDSALYLCASSLSGLLSYEQYFGPGTRLTVT.

V and J are TRBV30 and TRBJ2-1; tentatively, D is TRBD2 (5 bases). Germline loops: CDR1 GTSNPN, CDR2 SVGIG (reference sequence). V was trimmed by 8 bases and J by 6 bases, leaving 20 bases between them. The length of the CDR3 is 14 residues. The DNA for the CDR3 is TGTGCCGGGATTGGCTTGAGGGCGTTCAATGAGCAGTTCTTC. Protein sequence: CAGIGLRAFNEQFF.

The gene calls are TRBV20-1 and TRBJ2-7; the D is unclear. The CDR3 has 13 amino acids. Trimming pared 4 bases from V and 2 bases from J, leaving 12 bases between. Per germline, CDR1 DFQATT and CDR2 SNEGSKA (reference sequence). The DNA for the CDR3 is TGCAGTGCTATATCCGGGCCTCCCTACGAGCAGTACTTC. As protein: CSAISGPPYEQYF.

This rearrangement joins TRBV10-1 to TRBJ1-6; 9 bases are shared with TRBD1. V shed 8 bases, J shed 10 bases, and the junction held 6 bases outside the gene matches. Germline V gene lookup returns CDR1 WNHNN and CDR2 SYGVQD (reference sequence). The CDR3 runs to 13 residues. The CDR3 DNA reads as TGCGCCAGCTGGGACAGGGTGGCCTCACCCCTCCACTTT. Translation: CASWDRVASPLHF.

This clonotype occurred once. V gene TRBV2 combines with J gene TRBJ2-7; TRBD1 matches at 7 bases. Looked up from germline, CDR1 is SNHLY and CDR2 is FYNNEI. This CDR3 is built from 14 residues. Trimming cost V 6 bases and J 3 bases; bases outside gene matches: 8. In DNA, the CDR3 is TGTGCCAGCAGGGTCGGGACAGCCTACTACGAGCAGTACTTC. Translating it yields CASRVGTAYYEQYF.

The chain recombines TRBV7-9 with TRBJ2-2, with TRBD1 matching 7 bases. After removal of 3 bases from V and 4 bases from J, the junction contained 5 bases not matched to a gene. The CDR3 is 15 amino acids. Germline V lookup: CDR1 SEHNR, CDR2 FQNEAQ (reference sequence). CDR3 coding DNA: TGTGCCAGCAGCTTCAAACAGGGGCTCACCGGGGAGCTGTTTTTT. Protein product: CASSFKQGLTGELFF.

This clonotype was seen ten or more times. The chain recombines TRBV13 with TRBJ2-1; TRBD1 or TRBD2 may be the D gene (7 bases each). The length of the CDR3 is 14 residues. Germline values: CDR1 PRHDT, CDR2 FYEKMQ (reference sequence). The germline V and J ends were trimmed by 5 bases and 10 bases, with 18 bases remaining between them. The CDR3 spells CASSSREGAGEQFF. CDR3 nucleotide sequence: TGTGCCAGCAGCAGCAGGGAGGGGGCAGGCGAGCAGTTCTTC.

V usage is TRBV10-2 and J usage is TRBJ2-5, with D unresolved. Trimming took 2 bases from V and 5 from J, leaving 15 bases between them. The germline CDR1 and CDR2 sequences are WSHSY and SAAADI. The CDR3 consists of 15 residues. CDR3 region: CASSEHSLVHETQYF. The CDR3 DNA reads TGCGCCAGCAGTGAGCATAGCCTAGTGCATGAGACCCAGTACTTC.